These 27 T cell receptor beta chains were all obtained from the same sample, sequenced in a study of blood T cell repertoires in COVID-19. Repertoires were generated with immunoSEQ multiplex PCR, while TCRdb's copy carries only in-frame clones and drops some. The data show 200,000 to 250,000 clones, 87% seen once. The sequenced sample was peripheral blood. These receptors all stem from a young woman who had recovered from COVID-19.

V and J are TRBV2 and TRBJ2-1; 12 bases map to TRBD2. There are 17 residues in the CDR3. Germline trimming cut 1 base from V and 3 bases from J; bases unmatched to any gene: 4. Per the germline V gene, CDR1 is SNHLY and CDR2 is FYNNEI. The CDR3 here is CASSEGLAGVDYNEQFF. The CDR3 DNA is TGTGCCAGCAGTGAAGGACTAGCGGGAGTTGACTACAATGAGCAGTTCTTC.

This rearrangement joins TRBV9 to TRBJ1-2; a weak D match, TRBD1 (6 bases). The CDR3 totals 15 residues. Germline V gives CDR1 SGDLS, CDR2 YYNGEE. The V gene lost 0 bases and the J gene lost 2 bases, with 11 bases spanning the gap. CDR3 DNA: TGTGCCAGCAGCGTAGATGGCAGGGGAAACTATGGCTACACCTTC. It is translated as CASSVDGRGNYGYTF.

The genes are TRBV30 and TRBJ2-7, with D possibly TRBD2 on 6 matching bases. Germline V gene data show CDR1 as GTSNPN and CDR2 as SVGIG (reference sequence). The CDR3 extends over 13 amino acids. Deletions cut 4 bases from V and 2 bases from J, with 12 bases between. The CDR3 coding sequence is TGTGCCTGGACCGTCGGGGGAGCCTACGAGCAGTACTTC. It is translated as CAWTVGGAYEQYF.

V usage is TRBV10-3 and J usage is TRBJ1-2; 7 nucleotides agree with TRBD1. The V gene's germline CDR1 is ENHRY and CDR2 SYGVKD. The CDR3 extends over 14 amino acids. V lost 3 bases to trimming and J lost 7 bases; unmatched junction nucleotides: 8. The CDR3 protein is CAISDEGALFGYTF. In DNA form, the CDR3 reads TGTGCCATCAGTGACGAGGGGGCGCTTTTTGGCTACACCTTC.

The V and J genes are TRBV7-3 and TRBJ1-1; 8 bases are shared with TRBD1. This CDR3 has 14 amino acids. Germline V CDR1 and CDR2: SGHTA, FQGTGA. J was trimmed by 1 base and V by 5 bases; bases with no gene match: 3. CDR3 sequence reads: CASSLQGANTEAFF. In DNA, the CDR3 is TGTGCCAGCAGCCTGCAGGGGGCGAACACTGAAGCTTTCTTT.

The chain is built from TRBV24-1 and TRBJ2-7; the match to TRBD2 covers 8 bases. The V and J ends lost 8 bases and 3 bases, in that order; junction bases with no gene match: 8. CDR1 is KGHDR and CDR2 is SFDVKD in the germline V gene. The length of the CDR3 is 14 residues. CDR3 sequence: CATNPGGGVYEQYF. CDR3 bases: TGTGCCACCAACCCCGGGGGGGGAGTCTACGAGCAGTACTTC.

This clone was recorded only once. The chain is built from TRBV9 and TRBJ2-5; tentative D call: TRBD2 (6 bases). Trimming shortened V by 2 bases and J by 0 bases, and 11 bases separated the two germline ends. CDR1 SGDLS and CDR2 YYNGEE come from the germline V gene. This CDR3 contains 15 residues. This CDR3 is CASSVDGGYQETQYF. The CDR3 nucleotides read TGTGCCAGCAGCGTTGATGGGGGGTACCAAGAGACCCAGTACTTC.

This clone came up once. The chain carries TRBV2 and TRBJ2-3; TRBD2 matches 10 bases. Germline V lookup: CDR1 SNHLY, CDR2 FYNNEI. The CDR3 runs to 16 residues. J was trimmed by 5 bases and V by 5 bases; bases with no gene match: 10. The CDR3 spells CASSWGSGRGGDTQYF. The CDR3 nucleotides are TGTGCCAGCAGTTGGGGGAGCGGGAGGGGAGGAGATACGCAGTATTTT.

The chain uses TRBV25-1 and TRBJ1-1; D gene uncertain. Trimming cost V 3 bases and J 0 bases, with 11 bases left between them. CDR3 length: 15 amino acids. From germline, CDR1 is MGHDK and CDR2 SYGVNS. In DNA, the CDR3 is TGTGCCAGCAGTGAGCCGGGTTTTATGAACACTGAAGCTTTCTTT. Amino acids: CASSEPGFMNTEAFF.

The V gene is TRBV18, the J gene TRBJ2-2; tentatively, D is TRBD1 (6 bases). The CDR3 runs to 15 residues. From germline, CDR1 is KGHSH and CDR2 LQKENI. Trimming removed 2 bases from V and 4 bases from J, with 11 bases in between. CDR3 sequence: CASSPDQGTTGELFF. CDR3 sequence (DNA): TGTGCCAGCTCACCAGATCAGGGGACCACCGGGGAGCTGTTTTTT.

The chain employs TRBV9 and TRBJ2-3; D uncertain. Trimming removed 2 bases from V and 0 bases from J, with 7 bases in between. Germline V gene sequence: CDR1 SGDLS, CDR2 YYNGEE. The CDR3 totals 14 residues. CDR3 amino acids: CASSVYSSTDTQYF. CDR3 nucleotides: TGTGCCAGCAGCGTGTATTCGAGCACAGATACGCAGTATTTT.

The genes are TRBV7-2 and TRBJ1-2, with 8 bases matching TRBD1. Per germline, CDR1 SGHTA and CDR2 FQGNSA. This CDR3 comprises 15 residues. V was clipped by 4 bases and J by 6 bases; unmatched bases: 10. The CDR3 protein is CASSSQSGQANGYTF. Here the CDR3 DNA reads TGTGCCAGCAGCTCCCAATCGGGACAGGCAAATGGCTACACCTTC.

The table lists this clone with a count of one. The V gene is TRBV25-1, the J gene TRBJ2-1, with 8 bases lining up with TRBD2. V gave up 3 bases and J gave up 6 bases; unmatched junction bases: 13. The CDR3 runs 17 residues. In germline, CDR1 is MGHDK, CDR2 SYGVNS. DNA for the CDR3: TGTGCCAGCAGTGACCGACTAGCGACGGCCCCTAGCAATGAGCAGTTCTTC. Its translation: CASSDRLATAPSNEQFF. Supplemented by reference TRBV25-1 and TRBJ2-1, the full variable domain reads EADIYQTPRYLVIGTGKKITLECSQTMGHDKMYWYQQDPGMELHLIHYSYGVNSTEKGDLSSESTVSRIRTEHFPLTLESARPSHTSQYLCASSDRLATAPSNEQFFGPGTRLTVL.

CDR3 loop: CASSLNRGSDEQFF. CDR3 bases: TGTGCCAGCAGCTTGAACCGCGGGAGTGATGAGCAGTTCTTC. The chain carries TRBV5-4 and TRBJ2-1, with 7 bases matching TRBD2. The CDR3 length is 14 residues. Germline V gene sequence: CDR1 SGHNT, CDR2 YYREEE (reference sequence). After removal of 1 base from V and 8 bases from J, the junction contained 6 bases not matched to a gene.

The chain links TRBV29-1 to TRBJ2-1, with a tentative D call TRBD1 (5 bases). V dropped 3 bases and J dropped 4 bases, with 7 bases sitting between them. CDR1 SQVTM and CDR2 ANQGSEA come from the germline V gene. The CDR3 covers 12 residues. DNA of the CDR3: TGCAGCGTTGACAGGGTTTACAATGAGCAGTTCTTC. Protein sequence: CSVDRVYNEQFF.

This clone appeared once. This chain links TRBV6-2 or TRBV6-3 with TRBJ1-1; 7 bases agree with TRBD1. J lost 5 bases, V lost 4 bases, and 10 bases had no gene match. This CDR3 is built from 15 residues. Germline CDR1 MNHEY, CDR2 SVGEGT. In DNA, the CDR3 is TGTGCCAGCAGTTCCCTCCGACAGGGTTATACTGAAGCTTTCTTT. Translation gives CASSSLRQGYTEAFF.

J is TRBJ2-1 and V is TRBV29-1; D possibly corresponds to TRBD1 (6 bases). Trimming removed 5 bases from V and 8 bases from J, with 16 bases in between. Germline V gene lookup returns CDR1 SQVTM and CDR2 ANQGSEA. The CDR3 runs to 13 residues. CDR3 in DNA: TGCAGCGTTCCAGGGGTAGAGGGGGATGAGCAGTTCTTC. Protein: CSVPGVEGDEQFF.

The chain recombines TRBV4-3 with TRBJ2-7, with 12 bases fitting TRBD2. CDR1 and CDR2 from the germline V gene are LGHNA and YSLEER. V lost 1 base and J lost 5; bases outside the gene matches: 3. CDR3 length equals 15 residues. The CDR3 DNA reads TGCGCCAGCAGCCAAGCTAGCGGGAGGGCCAACGAGCAGTACTTC. Protein sequence: CASSQASGRANEQYF.

The rearrangement uses TRBV27 and TRBJ2-7; tentative D call: TRBD1 (7 bases). The CDR3 totals 14 residues. Germline-derived CDR1 and CDR2 are MNHEY and SMNVEV (reference sequence). V was clipped by 6 bases and J by 2 bases, with 14 bases between them. The CDR3 DNA reads as TGTGCCAGCAGCACGGACAGGAGGGCCTACGAGCAGTACTTC. It yields the protein CASSTDRRAYEQYF.

The chain joins TRBV5-1 to TRBJ1-2, with 9 bases aligning to TRBD1. The CDR3 spans 18 residues. Trimming at V came to 4 bases and at J to 0 bases, leaving 13 bases not matched to a gene. The germline V gene encodes CDR1 SGHRS and CDR2 YFSETQ. Written as DNA, the CDR3 is TGCGCCAGCAGCACCTTCGGGGACAGGGTTGTTCCTAACTATGGCTACACCTTC. This sequence encodes CASSTFGDRVVPNYGYTF.

The rearrangement links TRBV10-3 to TRBJ1-2; 7 bases agree with TRBD1. V dropped 3 bases and J dropped 9; count of bases not matched to a gene: 16. Germline V gives CDR1 ENHRY, CDR2 SYGVKD. CDR3 size: 16 residues. The CDR3 loop reads CAISDRTTGPGWRYTF. As DNA, the CDR3 is TGTGCCATCAGTGACCGCACGACAGGGCCGGGCTGGCGCTACACCTTC.

The gene calls are TRBV4-1 and TRBJ1-5, with D possibly matching TRBD1 (6 bases). The CDR3 contains 15 residues. From germline, CDR1 is MGHRA and CDR2 YSYEKL. The germline V and J ends were trimmed by 1 base and 7 bases, with 14 bases remaining between them. CDR3 in DNA: TGCGCCAGCAGCCAAGTAAAACAGGGTGGGCAGCCCCAGCATTTT. This gives the protein CASSQVKQGGQPQHF.

This clone was picked up a small number of times. The chain joins TRBV29-1 to TRBJ2-2, with D perhaps matching TRBD2 (7 bases). V was clipped by 7 bases and J by 7 bases, with 16 bases between them. CDR1 is SQVTM, CDR2 ANQGSEA, per germline. The CDR3 sequence is 13 residues long. CDR3 in amino acids: CSGGGAKGGELFF. CDR3 DNA: TGCAGCGGTGGGGGGGCGAAAGGCGGGGAGCTGTTTTTT.

V is TRBV5-1 and J is TRBJ2-2; D is unresolved. CDR3 length: 14 residues. Trimming shortened V by 6 bases and J by 0 bases, and 9 bases separated the two germline ends. The germline V gene encodes CDR1 SGHRS and CDR2 YFSETQ. As DNA, the CDR3 is TGCGCCAGCAAACAGATCGCGAACACCGGGGAGCTGTTTTTT. It codes for CASKQIANTGELFF.

This chain links TRBV6-5 with TRBJ1-1, with 7 bases that match TRBD1. Germline CDR1 is MNHEY and CDR2 is SVGAGI. The CDR3 has 15 residues. Germline trimming cut 6 bases from V and 4 bases from J; bases unmatched to any gene: 11. CDR3 in DNA: TGTGCCAGCAGGCTAACAGGGGAAGGGGGCACTGAAGCTTTCTTT. Its translation is CASRLTGEGGTEAFF.

The chain carries TRBV4-3 and TRBJ1-2, with TRBD1 matching 7 bases. J gave up 5 bases and V 3 bases, and 9 bases lay outside the gene matches. The germline V gene has CDR1 LGHNA and CDR2 YSLEER. CDR3 length equals 15 residues. CDR3: CASSHFAGGRYGYTF. CDR3 nucleotides: TGCGCCAGCAGCCACTTCGCAGGGGGAAGGTATGGCTACACCTTC.

The chain recombines TRBV12-3 or TRBV12-4 with TRBJ1-5; TRBD1 aligns across 7 bases. The length of the CDR3 is 13 residues. The ends lost 8 bases at V and 3 bases at J; junction bases unmatched: 4. This CDR3 reads CASLQGNNQPQHF. The DNA for the CDR3 is TGTGCCAGCTTACAGGGGAACAATCAGCCCCAGCATTTT.